This T cell receptor (beta chain) was observed in a study of blood T cells in healthy people across ages. For the study at large: There was about one barcoded beta molecule captured by template switching per two T cells.

Turning to this clonotype: Antigen specificity is unknown. This may arise from a read error, as a much more abundant clone is one base away.

Study-level points and caveats: Relative to aged donors, long-lived donors carried more naive CD4+ cells and displayed higher diversity.

For the second PCR, which ran for about 6 to 11 cycles, a sample-barcoded 5' primer and a J-beta primer mix were used. No fewer than 2.5 million CDR3-containing paired-end reads came from each sample. TCRdb recomputed calls from the 5' RACE reads with MiXCR, one row per CDR3 protein. The repertoire holds about 590,000 distinct CDR3 sequences, with approximately 30% as singletons. Each sample had at least 6.5 million PBMCs isolated. Sequenced: blood. The receptor was derived from an elderly woman in good health.

The CDR3 nucleotides are TGCAGTGCTAGTGTTCGGGGGGGCGTCGATGAGCAGTACTTC. Its translation: CSASVRGGVDEQYF. The chain uses TRBV20-1 and TRBJ2-7; 8 bases are shared with TRBD2. Germline loops: CDR1 DFQATT, CDR2 SNEGSKA (reference sequence). The V gene end was trimmed by 3 bases and the J gene end by 7 bases; junction bases not matched to a gene: 11. The CDR3 has 14 amino acids.